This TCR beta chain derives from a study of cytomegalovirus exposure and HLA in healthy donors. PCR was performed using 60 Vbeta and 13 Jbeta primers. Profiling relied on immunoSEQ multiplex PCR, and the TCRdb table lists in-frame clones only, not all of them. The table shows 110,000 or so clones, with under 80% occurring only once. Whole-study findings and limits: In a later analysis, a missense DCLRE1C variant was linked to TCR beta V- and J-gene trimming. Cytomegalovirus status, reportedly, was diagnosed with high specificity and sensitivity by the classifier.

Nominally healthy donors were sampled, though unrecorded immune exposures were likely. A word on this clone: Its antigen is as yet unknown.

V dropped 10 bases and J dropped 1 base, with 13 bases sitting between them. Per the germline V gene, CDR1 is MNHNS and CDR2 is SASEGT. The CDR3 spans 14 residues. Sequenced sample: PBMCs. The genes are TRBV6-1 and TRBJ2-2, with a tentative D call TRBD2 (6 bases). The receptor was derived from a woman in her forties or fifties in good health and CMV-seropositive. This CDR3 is CATRDSWNTGELFF. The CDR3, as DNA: TGTGCCACCCGGGACTCTTGGAACACCGGGGAGCTGTTTTTT.